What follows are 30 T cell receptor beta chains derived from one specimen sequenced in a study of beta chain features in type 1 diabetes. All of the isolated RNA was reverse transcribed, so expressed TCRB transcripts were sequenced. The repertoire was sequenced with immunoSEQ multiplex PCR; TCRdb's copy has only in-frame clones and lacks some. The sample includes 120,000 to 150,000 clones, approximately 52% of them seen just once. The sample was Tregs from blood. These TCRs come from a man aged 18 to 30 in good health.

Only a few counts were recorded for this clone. CDR3 amino acids: CASSPLAGASTDTQYF. CDR3 DNA sequence: TGTGCCAGCTCACCCCTAGCGGGGGCAAGCACAGATACGCAGTATTTT. The chain links TRBV18 to TRBJ2-3; 10 positions match TRBD2. The CDR3 is 16 residues long. Germline CDR1 is KGHSH and CDR2 is LQKENI. The J segment lost 0 bases and the V segment lost 3 bases, leaving 3 bases of the junction unmatched.

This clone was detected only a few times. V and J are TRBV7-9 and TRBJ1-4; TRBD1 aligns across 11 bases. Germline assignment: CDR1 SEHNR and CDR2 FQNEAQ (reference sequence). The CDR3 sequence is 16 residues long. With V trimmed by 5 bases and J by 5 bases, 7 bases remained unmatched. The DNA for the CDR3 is TGTGCCAGCAGCGCCGGGACAGGGGGTTTAAATGAAAAACTGTTTTTT. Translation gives CASSAGTGGLNEKLFF.

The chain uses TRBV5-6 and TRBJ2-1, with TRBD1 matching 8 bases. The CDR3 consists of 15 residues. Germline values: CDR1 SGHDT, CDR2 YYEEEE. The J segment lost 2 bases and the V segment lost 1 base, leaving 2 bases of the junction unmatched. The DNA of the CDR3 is TGTGCCAGCAGCTTGCAGGGGGCCCCCTACAATGAGCAGTTCTTC. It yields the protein CASSLQGAPYNEQFF.

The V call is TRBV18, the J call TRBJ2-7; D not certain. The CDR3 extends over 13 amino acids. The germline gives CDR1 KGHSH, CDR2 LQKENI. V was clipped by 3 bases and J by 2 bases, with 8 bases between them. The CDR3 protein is CASSPALTYEQYF. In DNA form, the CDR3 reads TGTGCCAGCTCACCCGCGTTGACCTACGAGCAGTACTTC.

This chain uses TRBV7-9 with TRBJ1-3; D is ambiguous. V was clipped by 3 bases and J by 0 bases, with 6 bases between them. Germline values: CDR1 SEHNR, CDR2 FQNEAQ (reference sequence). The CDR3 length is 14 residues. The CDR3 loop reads CASSLGSSGNTIYF. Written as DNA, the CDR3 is TGTGCCAGCAGCTTGGGGAGCTCTGGAAACACCATATATTTT.

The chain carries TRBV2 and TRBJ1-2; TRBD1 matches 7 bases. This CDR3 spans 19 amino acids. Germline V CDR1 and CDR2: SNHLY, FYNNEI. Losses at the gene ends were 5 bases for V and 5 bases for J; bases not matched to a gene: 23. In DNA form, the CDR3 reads TGTGCCAGCAGTTACTCTGGACACAGGGGTGCGGACATAATTTATGGCTACACCTTC. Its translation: CASSYSGHRGADIIYGYTF.

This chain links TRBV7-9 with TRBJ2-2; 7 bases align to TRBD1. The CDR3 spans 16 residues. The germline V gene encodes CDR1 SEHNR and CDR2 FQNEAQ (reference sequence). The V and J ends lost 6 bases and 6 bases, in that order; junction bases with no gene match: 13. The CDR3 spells CASRLTGARVAGELFF. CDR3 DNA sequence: TGTGCCAGCAGACTTACAGGGGCCAGAGTAGCCGGGGAGCTGTTTTTT. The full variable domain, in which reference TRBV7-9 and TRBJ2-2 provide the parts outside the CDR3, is DTGVSQNPRHKITKRGQNVTFRCDPISEHNRLYWYRQTLGQGPEFLTYFQNEAQLEKSRLLSDRFSAERPKGSFSTLEIQRTEQGDSAMYLCASRLTGARVAGELFFGEGSRLTVL.

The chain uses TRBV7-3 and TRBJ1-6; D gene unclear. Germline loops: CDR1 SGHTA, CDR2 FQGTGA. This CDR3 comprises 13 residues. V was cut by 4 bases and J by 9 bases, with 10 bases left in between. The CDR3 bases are TGTGCCAGCAGCTCCCGGCGGGGTTCACCCCTCCACTTT. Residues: CASSSRRGSPLHF.

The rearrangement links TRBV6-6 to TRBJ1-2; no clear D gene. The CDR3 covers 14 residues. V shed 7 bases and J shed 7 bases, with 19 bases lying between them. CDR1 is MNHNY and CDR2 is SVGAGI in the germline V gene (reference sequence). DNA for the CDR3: TGTGCCAGCAAAGTAGTGCCAATCGTCGGTGGCTACACCTTC. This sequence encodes CASKVVPIVGGYTF.

CDR3 nucleotide sequence: TGTGCCAGTAGTCGACAGGGTACTCAGCCCCAGCATTTT. It translates to CASSRQGTQPQHF. This chain uses TRBV19 with TRBJ1-5; TRBD1 agrees at 7 bases. The CDR3 is 13 residues long. The V and J ends lost 5 bases and 6 bases, in that order; junction bases with no gene match: 4. The V gene's germline CDR1 is LNHDA and CDR2 SQIVND (reference sequence).

In nucleotides, the CDR3 is TGTGCCAGCAGTTTAGGCGGTGGTGATGAGCAGTTCTTC. It specifies CASSLGGGDEQFF. The V call is TRBV27, the J call TRBJ2-1; D ambiguous. The V and J ends lost 2 bases and 8 bases respectively, with 10 bases between them. CDR1 MNHEY and CDR2 SMNVEV come from the germline V gene (reference sequence). CDR3 length equals 13 residues.

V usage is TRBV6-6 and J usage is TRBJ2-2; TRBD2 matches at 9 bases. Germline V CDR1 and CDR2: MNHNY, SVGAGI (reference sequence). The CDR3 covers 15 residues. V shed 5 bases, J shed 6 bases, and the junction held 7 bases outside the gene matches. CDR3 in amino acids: CASSPGVAGAGELFF. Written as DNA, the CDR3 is TGTGCCAGCAGTCCCGGGGTAGCGGGAGCCGGGGAGCTGTTTTTT.

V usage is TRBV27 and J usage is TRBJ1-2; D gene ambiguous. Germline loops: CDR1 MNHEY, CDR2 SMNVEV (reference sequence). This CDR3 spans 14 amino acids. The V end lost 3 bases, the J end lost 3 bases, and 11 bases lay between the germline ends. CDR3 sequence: CASSLGPSYYGYTF. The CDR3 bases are TGTGCCAGCAGTTTGGGCCCATCCTACTATGGCTACACCTTC.

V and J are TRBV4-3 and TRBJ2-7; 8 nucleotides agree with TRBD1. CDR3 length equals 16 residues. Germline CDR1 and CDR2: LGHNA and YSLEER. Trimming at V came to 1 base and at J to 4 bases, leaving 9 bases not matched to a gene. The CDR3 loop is CASSQGTGRGRYEQYF. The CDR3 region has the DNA TGCGCCAGCAGCCAAGGGACGGGCAGGGGGCGATACGAGCAGTACTTC.

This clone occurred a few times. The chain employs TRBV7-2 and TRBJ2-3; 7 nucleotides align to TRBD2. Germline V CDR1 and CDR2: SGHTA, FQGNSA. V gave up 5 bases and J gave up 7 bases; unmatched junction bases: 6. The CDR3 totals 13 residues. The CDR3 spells CASSPTSVHTQYF. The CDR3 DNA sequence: TGTGCCAGCAGCCCTACTAGCGTACATACGCAGTATTTT.

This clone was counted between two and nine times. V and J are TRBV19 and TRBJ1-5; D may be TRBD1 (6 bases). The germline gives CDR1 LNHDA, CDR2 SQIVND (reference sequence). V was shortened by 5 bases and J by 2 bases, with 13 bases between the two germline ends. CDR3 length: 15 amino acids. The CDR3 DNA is TGTGCCAGTAGTCGGCTGGGGGCCGGCAATCAGCCCCAGCATTTT. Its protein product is CASSRLGAGNQPQHF.

CDR3 nucleotide sequence: TGTGCCAGCAGCCAAGGGGCAGACCGAGGACGTGGCTACACCTTC. Translating gives CASSQGADRGRGYTF. V gene TRBV5-4 combines with J gene TRBJ1-2; maybe TRBD1 (5 bases). V was trimmed by 4 bases and J by 7 bases, leaving 20 bases between them. Germline V gene data show CDR1 as SGHNT and CDR2 as YYREEE (reference sequence). The CDR3 covers 15 residues.

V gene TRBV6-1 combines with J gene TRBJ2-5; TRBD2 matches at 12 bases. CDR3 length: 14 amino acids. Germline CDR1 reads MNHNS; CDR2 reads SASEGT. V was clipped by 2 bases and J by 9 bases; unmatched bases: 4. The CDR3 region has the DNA TGTGCCAGCAGTGAACGACTAGCGGGGGCGGCCCAGTACTTC. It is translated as CASSERLAGAAQYF.

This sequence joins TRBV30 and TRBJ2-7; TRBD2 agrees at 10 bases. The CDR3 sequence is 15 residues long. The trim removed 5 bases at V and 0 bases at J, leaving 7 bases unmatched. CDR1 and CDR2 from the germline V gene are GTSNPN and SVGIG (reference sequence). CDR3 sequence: CAWEAGGIISYEQYF. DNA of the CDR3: TGTGCCTGGGAAGCGGGAGGGATCATCTCCTACGAGCAGTACTTC.

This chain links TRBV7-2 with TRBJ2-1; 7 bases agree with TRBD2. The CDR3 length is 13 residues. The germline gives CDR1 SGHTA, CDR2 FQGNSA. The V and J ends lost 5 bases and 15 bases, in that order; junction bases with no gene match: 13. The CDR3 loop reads CASSPAGLVGGFF. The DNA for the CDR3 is TGTGCCAGCAGCCCAGCCGGACTAGTGGGTGGGTTCTTC.

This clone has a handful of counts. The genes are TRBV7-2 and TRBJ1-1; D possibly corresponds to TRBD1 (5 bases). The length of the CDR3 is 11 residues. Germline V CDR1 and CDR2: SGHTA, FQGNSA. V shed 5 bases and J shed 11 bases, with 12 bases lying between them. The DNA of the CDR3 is TGTGCCAGCAGCCCGGGGGTTTCGGCTTTCTTT. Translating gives CASSPGVSAFF.

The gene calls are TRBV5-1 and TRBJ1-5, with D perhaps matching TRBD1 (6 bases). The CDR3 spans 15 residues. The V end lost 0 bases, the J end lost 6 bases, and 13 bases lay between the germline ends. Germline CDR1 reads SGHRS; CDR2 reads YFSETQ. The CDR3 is CASSLVGGAGQPQHF. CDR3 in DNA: TGCGCCAGCAGCTTGGTCGGGGGGGCGGGTCAGCCCCAGCATTTT. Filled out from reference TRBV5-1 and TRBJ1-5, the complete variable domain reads KAGVTQTPRYLIKTRGQQVTLSCSPISGHRSVSWYQQTPGQGLQFLFEYFSETQRNKGNFPGRFSGRQFSNSRSEMNVSTLELGDSALYLCASSLVGGAGQPQHFGDGTRLSIL.

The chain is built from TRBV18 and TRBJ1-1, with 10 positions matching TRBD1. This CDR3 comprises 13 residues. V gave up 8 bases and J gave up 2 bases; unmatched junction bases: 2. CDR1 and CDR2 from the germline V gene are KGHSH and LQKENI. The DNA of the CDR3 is TGTGCCAGCCGACAGGGGGCTAACACTGAAGCTTTCTTT. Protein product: CASRQGANTEAFF.

DNA of the CDR3: TGTGCCAGCAGCCAAGATCTGGCGGGGGGCCAGGTGACCCAGTACTTC. As protein: CASSQDLAGGQVTQYF. The chain uses TRBV4-2 and TRBJ2-5; 8 bases map to TRBD2. J gave up 7 bases and V 0 bases, and 10 bases lay outside the gene matches. The CDR3 is made up of 16 amino acids. Germline CDR1 reads LGHNA; CDR2 reads YNFKEQ.

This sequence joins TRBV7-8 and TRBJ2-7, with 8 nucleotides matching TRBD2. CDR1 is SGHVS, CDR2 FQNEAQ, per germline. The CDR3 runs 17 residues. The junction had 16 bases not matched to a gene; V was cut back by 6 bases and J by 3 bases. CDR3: CASRLYPPEAGGYEQYF. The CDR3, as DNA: TGTGCCAGCAGACTATACCCCCCGGAGGCGGGAGGCTACGAGCAGTACTTC.

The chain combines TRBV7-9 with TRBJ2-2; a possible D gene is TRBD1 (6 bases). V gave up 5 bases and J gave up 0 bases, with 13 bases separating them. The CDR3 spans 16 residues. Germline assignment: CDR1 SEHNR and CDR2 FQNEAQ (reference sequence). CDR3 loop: CASSLADRTNTGELFF. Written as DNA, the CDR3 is TGTGCCAGCAGCCTGGCCGACAGGACGAACACCGGGGAGCTGTTTTTT.

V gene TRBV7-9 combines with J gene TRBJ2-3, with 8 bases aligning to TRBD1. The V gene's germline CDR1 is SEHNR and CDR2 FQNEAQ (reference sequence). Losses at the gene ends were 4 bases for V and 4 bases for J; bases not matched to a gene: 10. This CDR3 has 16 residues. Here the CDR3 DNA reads TGTGCCAGCAGCTATTACAGGGGGATTGTGGCAGATACGCAGTATTTT. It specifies CASSYYRGIVADTQYF.

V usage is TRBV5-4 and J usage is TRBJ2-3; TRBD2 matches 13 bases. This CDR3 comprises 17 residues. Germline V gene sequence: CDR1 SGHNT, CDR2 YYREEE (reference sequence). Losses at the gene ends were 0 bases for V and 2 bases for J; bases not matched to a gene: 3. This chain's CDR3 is CASSLVLAGGVTDTQYF. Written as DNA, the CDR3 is TGTGCCAGCAGCTTGGTACTAGCGGGGGGGGTCACAGATACGCAGTATTTT.

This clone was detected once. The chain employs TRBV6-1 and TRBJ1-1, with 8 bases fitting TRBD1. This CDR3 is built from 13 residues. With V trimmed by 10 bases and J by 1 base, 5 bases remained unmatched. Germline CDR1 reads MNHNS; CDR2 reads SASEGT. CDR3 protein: CAIVGQANTEAFF. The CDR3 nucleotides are TGTGCCATTGTGGGACAGGCGAACACTGAAGCTTTCTTT.

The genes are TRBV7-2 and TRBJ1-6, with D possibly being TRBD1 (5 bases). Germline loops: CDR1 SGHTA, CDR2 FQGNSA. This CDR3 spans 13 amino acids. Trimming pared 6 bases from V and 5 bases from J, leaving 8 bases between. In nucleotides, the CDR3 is TGTGCCAGCAGTCGACAGAATAATTCACCCCTCCACTTT. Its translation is CASSRQNNSPLHF.